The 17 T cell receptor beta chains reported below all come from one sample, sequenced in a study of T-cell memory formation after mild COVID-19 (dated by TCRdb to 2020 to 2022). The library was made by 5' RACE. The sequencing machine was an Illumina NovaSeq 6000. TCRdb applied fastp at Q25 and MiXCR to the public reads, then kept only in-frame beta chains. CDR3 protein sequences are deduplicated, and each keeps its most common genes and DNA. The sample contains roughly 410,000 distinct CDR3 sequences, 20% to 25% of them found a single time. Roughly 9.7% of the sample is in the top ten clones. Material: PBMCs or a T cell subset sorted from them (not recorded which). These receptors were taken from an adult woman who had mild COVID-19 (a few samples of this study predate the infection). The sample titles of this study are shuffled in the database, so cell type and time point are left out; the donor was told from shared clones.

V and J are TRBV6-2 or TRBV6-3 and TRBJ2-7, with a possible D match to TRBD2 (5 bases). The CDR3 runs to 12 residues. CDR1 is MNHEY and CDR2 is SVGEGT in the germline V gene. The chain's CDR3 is CATGGRRNEQYF. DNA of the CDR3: TGTGCGACGGGTGGCAGGAGGAACGAGCAGTACTTC.

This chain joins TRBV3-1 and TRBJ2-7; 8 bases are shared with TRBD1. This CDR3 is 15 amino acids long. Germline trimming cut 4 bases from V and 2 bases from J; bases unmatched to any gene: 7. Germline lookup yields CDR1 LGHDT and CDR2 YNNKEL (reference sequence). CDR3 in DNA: TGTGCCAGCAGCCGTACAACAGGGGGTCCCTACGAGCAGTACTTC. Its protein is CASSRTTGGPYEQYF.

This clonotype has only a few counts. For the CDR3, the DNA is TGCAGTGCTAAGGCAGGCCCGAGGTACAATGAGCAGTTCTTC. Translation: CSAKAGPRYNEQFF. The V gene is TRBV20-1, the J gene TRBJ2-1; D gene uncertain. The CDR3 covers 14 residues. CDR1 and CDR2 (germline): DFQATT, SNEGSKA (reference sequence). V was shortened by 4 bases and J by 4 bases, with 14 bases between the two germline ends.

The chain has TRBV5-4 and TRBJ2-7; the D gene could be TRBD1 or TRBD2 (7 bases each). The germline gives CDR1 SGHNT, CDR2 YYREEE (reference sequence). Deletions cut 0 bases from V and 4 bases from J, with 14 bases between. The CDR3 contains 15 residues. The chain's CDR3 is CASSLERGQSYEQYF. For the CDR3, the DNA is TGTGCCAGCAGCTTGGAGCGGGGACAGTCTTACGAGCAGTACTTC.

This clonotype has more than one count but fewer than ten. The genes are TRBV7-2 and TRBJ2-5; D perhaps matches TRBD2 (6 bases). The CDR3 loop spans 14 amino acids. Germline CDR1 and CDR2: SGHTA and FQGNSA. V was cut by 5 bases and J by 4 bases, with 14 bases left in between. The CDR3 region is CASSAFGSGETQYF. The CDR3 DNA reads TGTGCCAGCAGCGCCTTCGGGAGTGGAGAGACCCAGTACTTC.

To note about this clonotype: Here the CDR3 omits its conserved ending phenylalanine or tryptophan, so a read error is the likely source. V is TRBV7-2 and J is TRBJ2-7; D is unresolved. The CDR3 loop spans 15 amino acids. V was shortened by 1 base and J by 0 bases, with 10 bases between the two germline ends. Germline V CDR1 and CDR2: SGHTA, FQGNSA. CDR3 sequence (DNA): TGTGCCAGCAGCTTAGGAAGAGGAAGCTCCTACGAGCAGTACTTA. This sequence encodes CASSLGRGSSYEQYL.

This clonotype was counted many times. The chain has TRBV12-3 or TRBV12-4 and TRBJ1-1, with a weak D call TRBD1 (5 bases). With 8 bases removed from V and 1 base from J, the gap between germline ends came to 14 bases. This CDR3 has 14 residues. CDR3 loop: CASLGGGRNTEAFF. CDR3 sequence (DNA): TGTGCCAGCCTTGGGGGAGGTCGGAACACTGAAGCTTTCTTT.

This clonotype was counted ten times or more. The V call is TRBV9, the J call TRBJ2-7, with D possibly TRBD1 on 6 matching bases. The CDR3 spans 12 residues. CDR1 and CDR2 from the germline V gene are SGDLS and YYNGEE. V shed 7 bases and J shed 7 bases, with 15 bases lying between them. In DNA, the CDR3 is TGTGCCAGCTCAGGGGACGATTGGGAGCAGTACTTC. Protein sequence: CASSGDDWEQYF.

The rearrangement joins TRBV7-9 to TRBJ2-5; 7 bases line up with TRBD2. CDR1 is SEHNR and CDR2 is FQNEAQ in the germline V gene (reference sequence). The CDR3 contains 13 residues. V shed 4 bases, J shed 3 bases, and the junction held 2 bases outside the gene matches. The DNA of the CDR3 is TGTGCCAGCAGCTGGGCGGGGGAAGAGACCCAGTACTTC. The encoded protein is CASSWAGEETQYF.

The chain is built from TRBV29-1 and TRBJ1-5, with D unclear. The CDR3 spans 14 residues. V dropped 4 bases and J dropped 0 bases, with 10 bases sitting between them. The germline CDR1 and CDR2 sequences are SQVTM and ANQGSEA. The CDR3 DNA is TGCAGCGTTGGAGAGAGTAATAGCAATCAGCCCCAGCATTTT. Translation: CSVGESNSNQPQHF.

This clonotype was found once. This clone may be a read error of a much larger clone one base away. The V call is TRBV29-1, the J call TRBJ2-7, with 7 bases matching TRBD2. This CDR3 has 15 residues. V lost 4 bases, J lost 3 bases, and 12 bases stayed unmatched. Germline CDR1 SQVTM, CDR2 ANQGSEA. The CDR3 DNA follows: TGCAGCGTTGGCACGGGGGGAGGTTTTCTCTACGAGCAGTACTTC. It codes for CSVGTGGGFLYEQYF.

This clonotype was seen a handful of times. The CDR3 nucleotides read TGTGCCATCGCCCAGGTAGGGACAGGGAACACTGAAGCTTTCTTT. Encoded protein: CAIAQVGTGNTEAFF. The rearrangement joins TRBV6-5 to TRBJ1-1; 8 positions agree with TRBD1. The CDR3 loop spans 15 amino acids. Germline lookup yields CDR1 MNHEY and CDR2 SVGAGI. With V trimmed by 10 bases and J by 1 base, 11 bases remained unmatched.

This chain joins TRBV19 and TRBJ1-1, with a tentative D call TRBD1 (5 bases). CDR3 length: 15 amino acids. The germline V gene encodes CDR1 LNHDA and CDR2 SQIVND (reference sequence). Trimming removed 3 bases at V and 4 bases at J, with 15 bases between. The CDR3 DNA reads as TGTGCCAGTAGTATGCTTGAAGTGGGGGGCACTGAAGCTTTCTTT. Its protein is CASSMLEVGGTEAFF. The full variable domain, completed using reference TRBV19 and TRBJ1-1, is DGGITQSPKYLFRKEGQNVTLSCEQNLNHDAMYWYRQDPGQGLRLIYYSQIVNDFQKGDIAEGYSVSREKKESFPLTVTSAQKNPTAFYLCASSMLEVGGTEAFFGQGTRLTVV.

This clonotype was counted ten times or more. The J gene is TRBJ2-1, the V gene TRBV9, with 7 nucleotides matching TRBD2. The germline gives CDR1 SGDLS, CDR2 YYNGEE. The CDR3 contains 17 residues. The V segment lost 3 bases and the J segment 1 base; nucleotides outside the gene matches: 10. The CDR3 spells CASSAITSVLSYNEQFF. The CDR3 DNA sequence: TGTGCCAGCAGCGCCATTACTAGCGTACTATCCTACAATGAGCAGTTCTTC.

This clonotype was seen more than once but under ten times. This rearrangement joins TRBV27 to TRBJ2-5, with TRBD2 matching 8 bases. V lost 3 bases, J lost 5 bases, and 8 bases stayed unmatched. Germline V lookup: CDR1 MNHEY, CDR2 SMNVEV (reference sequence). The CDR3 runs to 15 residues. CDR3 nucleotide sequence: TGTGCCAGCAGTTTCGGGGGGGGAGTATGGGAGACCCAGTACTTC. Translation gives CASSFGGGVWETQYF.

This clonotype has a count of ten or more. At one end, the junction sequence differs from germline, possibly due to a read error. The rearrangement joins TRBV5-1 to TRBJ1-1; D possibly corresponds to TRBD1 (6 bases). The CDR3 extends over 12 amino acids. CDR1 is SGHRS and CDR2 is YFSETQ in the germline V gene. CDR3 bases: TGTGCCAGCAGCCTACAGGGCACTGAAGCTTTCTTT. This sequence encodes CASSLQGTEAFF.

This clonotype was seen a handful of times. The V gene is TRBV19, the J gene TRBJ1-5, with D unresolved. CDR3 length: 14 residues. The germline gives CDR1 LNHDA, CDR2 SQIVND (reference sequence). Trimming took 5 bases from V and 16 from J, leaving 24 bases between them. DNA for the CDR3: TGTGCCAGTAGTGCCCGCCCGGTTGACAACCAGGTTCATTTT. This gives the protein CASSARPVDNQVHF.